This T cell receptor beta chain was found in a study of T cell responses to AZD1222 COVID-19 vaccine. Study-level points and caveats: The donors showed a predominance of white British ancestry and of females, with possible underestimation of clonal diversity.

Data came from immunoSEQ multiplex PCR; TCRdb stores just in-frame clones and leaves some out. The sample has approximately 100,000 clones; 92% are singletons. Comments on this clone: Its antigen remains unknown.

The CDR3 totals 15 residues. V was pared by 1 base and J by 6 bases, with 15 bases between. Per the germline V gene, CDR1 is SNHLY and CDR2 is FYNNEI. This chain connects TRBV2 to TRBJ1-2; maybe TRBD1 (5 bases). The sequence came from an adult in good health. The sample consisted of peripheral blood, taken on day 0 of AZD1222 vaccination. The DNA of the CDR3 is TGTGCCAGCAGTGAAGGACGGGGGAGAGGAGATGGCTACACCTTC. Amino acid sequence: CASSEGRGRGDGYTF.